This T cell receptor (beta chain) was found in a study of graft-versus-host responses after intestinal transplantation. On the study more broadly: Anti-thymocyte globulin induction preceded approximately three years of tacrolimus and steroid maintenance in all recipients. General study findings and limits: Allografts of patients with graft-donor T cell macrochimerism showed high graft-versus-host to host-versus-graft clone ratios. Some GvH clones appeared in ileal mucosa or blood before recipient bone marrow. Maximum circulating GvH clone levels tracked with early post-transplant HvG decreases.

CDR1 is SGHNT, CDR2 YENEEA, per germline. The CDR3 consists of 16 residues. J lost 1 base, V lost 5 bases, and 10 bases had no gene match. In the case of this clone: The antigen is unknown.

TCRdb's table, derived via immunoSEQ multiplex PCR, lists solely in-frame clones and lacks some. The table has around 90,000 clones, over 85% seen once. The input for sequencing was unstimulated CD8+ T cells sorted from spleen or lymph node cells, taken before transplant. The chain recombines TRBV11-3 with TRBJ1-1; TRBD1 agrees at 7 bases. The receptor comes from a human donor who was the organ donor for an intestinal transplant. The CDR3: CASSPERGPRNTEAFF. CDR3 nucleotide sequence: TGTGCCAGCAGCCCGGAGAGGGGGCCGCGGAACACTGAAGCTTTCTTT. The whole variable domain, filled in from reference TRBV11-3 and TRBJ1-1, reads EAGVVQSPRYKIIEKKQPVAFWCNPISGHNTLYWYLQNLGQGPELLIRYENEEAVDDSQLPKDRFSAERLKGVDSTLKIQPAELGDSAVYLCASSPERGPRNTEAFFGQGTRLTVV.